This TCR beta chain emerged from a study of CXCR3-negative and CXCR3-positive naive CD8 T cells. Study conclusions and caveats: TRB CDR3s were more hydrophobic in CXCR3-positive than in CXCR3-negative naive cells.

Remarks on this clonotype: The antigen is not known.

CDR1 SGDLS and CDR2 YYNGEE come from the germline V gene. CDR3 length: 17 amino acids. Libraries were UMI-labeled 5' RACE TRB cDNA. TCRdb reprocessed the 5' RACE reads, keeping one entry per CDR3 protein, no DNA. The sample yields fewer than 140,000 distinct CDR3 sequences, of which the top ten take up roughly 0.4%. The gene calls are TRBV9 and TRBJ2-1. Sample: naive CXCR3+ CD8+ T cells from blood. Subset of the sample: CD45RO-CCR7+CD27+CD95- naive CD8+ T cells expressing CXCR3 (TNR3+). The receptor comes from a human donor in good health. Some clones in this sample may be carry-over from other donors' samples. The CDR3 sequence: CASSVGAGGNSYNEQFF.